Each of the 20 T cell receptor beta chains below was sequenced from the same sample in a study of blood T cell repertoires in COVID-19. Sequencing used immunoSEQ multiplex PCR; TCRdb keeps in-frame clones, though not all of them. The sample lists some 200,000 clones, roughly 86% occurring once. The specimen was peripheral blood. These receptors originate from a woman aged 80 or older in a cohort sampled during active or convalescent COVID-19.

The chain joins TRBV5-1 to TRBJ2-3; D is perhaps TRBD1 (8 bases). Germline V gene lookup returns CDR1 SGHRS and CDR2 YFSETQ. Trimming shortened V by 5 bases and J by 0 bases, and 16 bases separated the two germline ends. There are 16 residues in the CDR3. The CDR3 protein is CASSSGQGGSTDTQYF. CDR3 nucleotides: TGCGCCAGCAGTTCAGGACAGGGAGGGAGCACAGATACGCAGTATTTT.

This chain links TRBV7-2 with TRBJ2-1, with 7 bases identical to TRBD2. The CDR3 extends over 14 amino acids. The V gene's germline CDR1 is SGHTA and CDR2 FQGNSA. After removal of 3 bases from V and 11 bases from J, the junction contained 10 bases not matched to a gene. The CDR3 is CASSFQAGSEKQFF. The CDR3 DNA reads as TGTGCCAGCAGCTTCCAAGCGGGAAGCGAAAAGCAGTTCTTC.

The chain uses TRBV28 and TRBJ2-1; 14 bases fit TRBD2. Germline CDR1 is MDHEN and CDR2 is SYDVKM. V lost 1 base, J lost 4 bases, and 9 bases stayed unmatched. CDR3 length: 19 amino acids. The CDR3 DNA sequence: TGTGCCAGCAGTTTATTCGAGCCGCGGACTAGCGGGGGGTACAATGAGCAGTTCTTC. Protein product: CASSLFEPRTSGGYNEQFF. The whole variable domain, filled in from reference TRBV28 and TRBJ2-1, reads DVKVTQSSRYLVKRTGEKVFLECVQDMDHENMFWYRQDPGLGLRLIYFSYDVKMKEKGDIPEGYSVSREKKERFSLILESASTNQTSMYLCASSLFEPRTSGGYNEQFFGPGTRLTVL.

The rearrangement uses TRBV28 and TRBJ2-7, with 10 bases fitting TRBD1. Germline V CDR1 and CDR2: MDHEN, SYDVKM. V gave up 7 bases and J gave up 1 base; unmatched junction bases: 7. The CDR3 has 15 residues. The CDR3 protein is CASKLDRGRSYEQYF. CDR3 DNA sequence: TGTGCCAGCAAACTCGACAGGGGGCGTTCCTACGAGCAGTACTTC.

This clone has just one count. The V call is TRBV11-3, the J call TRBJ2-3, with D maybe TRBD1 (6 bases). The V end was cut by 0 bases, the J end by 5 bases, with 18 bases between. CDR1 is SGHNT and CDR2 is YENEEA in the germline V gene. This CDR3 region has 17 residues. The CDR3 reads CASSLESRALGGDTQYF. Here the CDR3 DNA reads TGTGCCAGCAGCTTAGAGTCCAGGGCCCTAGGGGGAGATACGCAGTATTTT.

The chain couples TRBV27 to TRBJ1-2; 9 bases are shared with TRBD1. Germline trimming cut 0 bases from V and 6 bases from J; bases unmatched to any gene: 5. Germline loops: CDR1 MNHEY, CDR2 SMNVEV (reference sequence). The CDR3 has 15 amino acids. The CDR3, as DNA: TGTGCCAGCAGTTTATCCCTCAACAGGGGGCATGGCTACACCTTC. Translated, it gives CASSLSLNRGHGYTF.

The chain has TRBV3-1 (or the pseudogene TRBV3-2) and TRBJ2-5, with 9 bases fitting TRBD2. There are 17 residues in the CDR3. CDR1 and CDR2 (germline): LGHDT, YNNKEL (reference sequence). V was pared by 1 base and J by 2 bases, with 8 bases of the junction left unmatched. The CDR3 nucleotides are TGTGCCAGCAGCCAAGTCCTAGCGGGAACATCTCAAGAGACCCAGTACTTC. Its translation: CASSQVLAGTSQETQYF.

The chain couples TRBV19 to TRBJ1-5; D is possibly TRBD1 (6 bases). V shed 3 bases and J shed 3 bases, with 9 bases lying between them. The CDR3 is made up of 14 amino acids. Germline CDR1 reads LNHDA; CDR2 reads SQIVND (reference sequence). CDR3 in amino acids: CASSITGNNQPQHF. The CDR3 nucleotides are TGTGCCAGTAGTATTACAGGGAACAATCAGCCCCAGCATTTT.

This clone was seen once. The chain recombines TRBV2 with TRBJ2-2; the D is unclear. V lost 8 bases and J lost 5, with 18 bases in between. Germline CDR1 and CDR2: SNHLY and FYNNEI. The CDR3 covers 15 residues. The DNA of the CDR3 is TGTGCCAGCCGCGGTACGAGTGTAAAGACCGGGGAGCTGTTTTTT. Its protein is CASRGTSVKTGELFF.

DNA for the CDR3: TGTGCCACCAGTGAGCCGGGACTAGCGGGGGACAATGAGCAGTTCTTC. Translating it yields CATSEPGLAGDNEQFF. V usage is TRBV24-1 and J usage is TRBJ2-1; 14 positions agree with TRBD2. After removal of 4 bases from V and 5 bases from J, the junction contained 3 bases not matched to a gene. The germline CDR1 and CDR2 sequences are KGHDR and SFDVKD. This CDR3 is 16 amino acids long.

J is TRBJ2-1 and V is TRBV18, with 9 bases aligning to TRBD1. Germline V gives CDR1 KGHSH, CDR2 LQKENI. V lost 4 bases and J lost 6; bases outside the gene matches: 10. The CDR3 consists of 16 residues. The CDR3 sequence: CASSQMGQGRGNEQFF. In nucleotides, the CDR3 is TGTGCCAGCTCACAAATGGGACAGGGTAGAGGCAATGAGCAGTTCTTC.

The CDR3 nucleotides are TGTGCCAGCAGCCAAGTGGGGGGGACTGTCATGGTTGAGCAGTTCTTC. Translated, it gives CASSQVGGTVMVEQFF. The V gene is TRBV14, the J gene TRBJ2-1, with TRBD2 matching over 7 bases. Losses at the gene ends were 1 base for V and 9 bases for J; bases not matched to a gene: 12. The CDR3 is made up of 16 amino acids. Germline CDR1 is SGHDN and CDR2 is FVKESK.

In DNA, the CDR3 is TGTGCCAGCAGCCACGGGACATTTTATGAGCAGTTCTTC. It is translated as CASSHGTFYEQFF. The chain combines TRBV5-8 with TRBJ2-1, with a possible D match to TRBD1 (6 bases). From germline, CDR1 is SGHTS and CDR2 YDEGEE. The CDR3 spans 13 residues. Trimming removed 4 bases at V and 8 bases at J, with 13 bases between.

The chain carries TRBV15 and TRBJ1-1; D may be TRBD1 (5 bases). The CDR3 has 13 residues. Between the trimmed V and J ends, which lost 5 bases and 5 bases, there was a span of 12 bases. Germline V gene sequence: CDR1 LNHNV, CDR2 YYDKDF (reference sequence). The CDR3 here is CATSSPGETEAFF. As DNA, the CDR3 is TGTGCCACCAGCTCTCCGGGGGAAACTGAAGCTTTCTTT.

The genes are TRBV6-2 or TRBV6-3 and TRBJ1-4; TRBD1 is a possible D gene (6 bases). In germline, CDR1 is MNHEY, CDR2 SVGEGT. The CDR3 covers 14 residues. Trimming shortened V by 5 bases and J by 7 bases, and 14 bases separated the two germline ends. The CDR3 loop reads CASSLRGTPEKLFF. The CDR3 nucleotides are TGTGCCAGCAGTCTCAGGGGTACCCCTGAAAAACTGTTTTTT.

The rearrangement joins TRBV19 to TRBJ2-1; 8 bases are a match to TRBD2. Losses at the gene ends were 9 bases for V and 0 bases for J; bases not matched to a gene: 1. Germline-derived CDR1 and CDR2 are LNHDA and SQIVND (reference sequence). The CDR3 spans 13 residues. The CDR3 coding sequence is TGTGCCAGCCGGGAGGGCTCCTACAATGAGCAGTTCTTC. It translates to CASREGSYNEQFF.

CDR3 loop: CASTSRGTGNTGELFF. The CDR3 DNA is TGCGCCAGCACTTCCAGGGGGACCGGGAACACCGGGGAGCTGTTTTTT. The rearrangement joins TRBV5-1 to TRBJ2-2; TRBD1 aligns across 7 bases. V dropped 6 bases and J dropped 1; count of bases not matched to a gene: 9. This CDR3 is built from 16 residues. Germline V CDR1 and CDR2: SGHRS, YFSETQ.

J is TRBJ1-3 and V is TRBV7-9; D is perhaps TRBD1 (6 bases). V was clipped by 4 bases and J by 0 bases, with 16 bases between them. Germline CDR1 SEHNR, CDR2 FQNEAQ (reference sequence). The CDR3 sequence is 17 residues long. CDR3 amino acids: CASSSLYRDGSGNTIYF. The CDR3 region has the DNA TGTGCCAGCAGCTCATTATACAGGGACGGCTCTGGAAACACCATATATTTT.

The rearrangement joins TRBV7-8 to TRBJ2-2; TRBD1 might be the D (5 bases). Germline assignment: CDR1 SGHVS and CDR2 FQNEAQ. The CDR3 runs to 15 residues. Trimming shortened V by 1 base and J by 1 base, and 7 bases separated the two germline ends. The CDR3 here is CASSLGQGNTGELFF. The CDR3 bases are TGTGCCAGCAGCTTAGGGCAGGGGAACACCGGGGAGCTGTTTTTT.

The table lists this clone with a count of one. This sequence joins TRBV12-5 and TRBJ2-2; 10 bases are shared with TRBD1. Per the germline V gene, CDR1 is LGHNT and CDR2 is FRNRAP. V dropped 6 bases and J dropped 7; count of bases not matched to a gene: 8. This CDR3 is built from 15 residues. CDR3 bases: TGTGCTAGTGGGACGGGACAGGGGTCCATCGGGGAGCTGTTTTTT. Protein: CASGTGQGSIGELFF.